The 18 T cell receptor beta chains presented below share a single source sample, sequenced in a study of T cells in Graves' hyperthyroidism and ophthalmopathy. The investigators amplified TCR beta CDR3 regions from RNA transcripts. The TCR CDR3 was amplified in a first-round RT-PCR using the HTBI primer set. TCRdb re-analysed the multiplex PCR reads in MiXCR, keeping a single row per CDR3 protein. There are 350,000 to 400,000 distinct CDR3 sequences in the sample; about a fifth occur only once, and 40% lies in the top ten. Input material: blood. Receptor source: a young man with Graves' ophthalmopathy.

This clonotype occurred many times. The gene calls are TRBV18 and TRBJ1-2; TRBD1 is a possible D gene (6 bases). CDR1 is KGHSH and CDR2 is LQKENI in the germline V gene. Trimming stripped 5 bases from V and 0 bases from J, with 13 bases between. This CDR3 comprises 15 residues. CDR3 sequence (DNA): TGTGCCAGCTCAACTTACAGGGCCCCTAACTATGGCTACACCTTC. It encodes CASSTYRAPNYGYTF. The full variable domain, completed using reference TRBV18 and TRBJ1-2, is NAGVMQNPRHLVRRRGQEARLRCSPMKGHSHVYWYRQLPEEGLKFMVYLQKENIIDESGMPKERFSAEFPKEGPSILRIQQVVRGDSAAYFCASSTYRAPNYGYTFGSGTRLTVV.

For this clonotype: This sequence may be a read error, since a much larger clone differs from it by one base. V gene TRBV3-1 combines with J gene TRBJ1-1; possible D gene TRBD1, 6 bases. The CDR3 runs to 17 residues. CDR1 LGHDT and CDR2 YNNKEL come from the germline V gene (reference sequence). CDR3 DNA sequence: TGTGCCAGCAGCCAAGATCTGAGGGGGGGATTAAACACTGGAGCTTTCTTT. Translating gives CASSQDLRGGLNTGAFF.

This clonotype was seen at least ten times. V and J are TRBV20-1 and TRBJ1-1; D gene ambiguous. Germline CDR1 and CDR2: DFQATT and SNEGSKA (reference sequence). The V end was cut by 3 bases, the J end by 0 bases, with 8 bases between. The CDR3 sequence is 13 residues long. The CDR3 reads CSARADMNTEAFF. As DNA, the CDR3 is TGCAGTGCTAGGGCAGACATGAACACTGAAGCTTTCTTT.

This clonotype was counted a few times. The V call is TRBV10-3, the J call TRBJ1-2, with unresolved D. The CDR3 loop spans 13 amino acids. In germline, CDR1 is ENHRY, CDR2 SYGVKD. V shed 10 bases and J shed 6 bases, with 18 bases lying between them. CDR3 loop: CATRVQEKDGYTF. The CDR3 region has the DNA TGTGCCACGCGGGTCCAGGAAAAGGATGGCTACACCTTC.

This clonotype was seen a handful of times. V gene TRBV7-9 combines with J gene TRBJ2-4, with 7 bases matching TRBD1. Per the germline V gene, CDR1 is SEHNR and CDR2 is FQNEAQ (reference sequence). The CDR3 covers 15 residues. V lost 4 bases, J lost 2 bases, and 5 bases stayed unmatched. CDR3 nucleotide sequence: TGTGCCAGCAGCTCCGACAGGGTGACCAAAAACATTCAGTACTTC. Protein: CASSSDRVTKNIQYF.

This clonotype appeared many times. This chain connects TRBV11-2 to TRBJ2-3, with TRBD2 matching 10 bases. Unmatched junction bases numbered 5, after V lost 0 bases and J lost 2 bases. This CDR3 has 17 amino acids. Per the germline V gene, CDR1 is SGHAT and CDR2 is FQNNGV. The CDR3 DNA sequence: TGTGCCAGCAGCTTAGATGAGCGGGGGGGCAACACAGATACGCAGTATTTT. Encoded protein: CASSLDERGGNTDTQYF.

This chain joins TRBV18 and TRBJ1-6; D is undetermined. Germline values: CDR1 KGHSH, CDR2 LQKENI. CDR3 length: 15 residues. Trimming pared 1 base from V and 7 bases from J, leaving 11 bases between. The CDR3 protein is CASSPLGSGNSPLHF. DNA of the CDR3: TGTGCCAGCTCACCACTGGGCTCTGGAAATTCACCCCTCCACTTT.

Regarding this clonotype: This sequence may be a read error, since a much larger clone differs from it by one base. The rearrangement uses TRBV12-3 or TRBV12-4 and TRBJ2-3, with D uncertain. The germline V and J ends were trimmed by 4 bases and 4 bases, with 12 bases remaining between them. This CDR3 is built from 14 residues. The CDR3 is CASSYPTPADTQYF. The CDR3 bases are TGTGCCAGCAGTTACCCGACTCCCGCAGATACGCAGTATTTT.

This clonotype came up a few times. The chain couples TRBV27 to TRBJ2-6; possibly TRBD2 for D (6 bases). This CDR3 spans 18 amino acids. Germline V gene sequence: CDR1 MNHEY, CDR2 SMNVEV (reference sequence). V gave up 5 bases and J gave up 0 bases, with 17 bases separating them. The CDR3 DNA reads as TGTGCCAGCAGTCTAGCCCCGGGGAGGAGCTCTGGGGCCAACGTCCTGACTTTC. This translates into CASSLAPGRSSGANVLTF. The full variable domain, with the rest looked up from reference TRBV27 and TRBJ2-6, is EAQVTQNPRYLITVTGKKLTVTCSQNMNHEYMSWYRQDPGLGLRQIYYSMNVEVTDKGDVPEGYKVSRKEKRNFPLILESPSPNQTSLYFCASSLAPGRSSGANVLTFGAGSRLTVL.

Ten or more counts support this clonotype. The chain links TRBV18 to TRBJ2-1, with D uncertain. The CDR3 totals 14 residues. Germline CDR1 and CDR2: KGHSH and LQKENI. The V end was cut by 3 bases, the J end by 0 bases, with 6 bases between. The CDR3 sequence is CASSPVGSYNEQFF. In DNA form, the CDR3 reads TGTGCCAGCTCACCGGTAGGCTCCTACAATGAGCAGTTCTTC.

This clonotype has at least ten counts. The rearrangement joins TRBV3-1 to TRBJ2-7; D gene uncertain. Between the trimmed V and J ends, which lost 2 bases and 6 bases, there was a span of 8 bases. The CDR3 spans 12 residues. Per the germline V gene, CDR1 is LGHDT and CDR2 is YNNKEL (reference sequence). In nucleotides, the CDR3 is TGTGCCAGCAGCCAACGACCCCTCGAGCAGTACTTC. Translation: CASSQRPLEQYF.

This clonotype was seen at least ten times. V gene TRBV6-2 or TRBV6-3 combines with J gene TRBJ2-2; D not resolved. V was trimmed by 5 bases and J by 3 bases, leaving 19 bases between them. The germline gives CDR1 MNHEY, CDR2 SVGEGT. CDR3 size: 17 residues. The CDR3 DNA follows: TGTGCCAGCAGTCTGCAAGCCGTGACTCCCGACACCGGGGAGCTGTTTTTT. As protein: CASSLQAVTPDTGELFF.

This clonotype came up many times. J is TRBJ2-5 and V is TRBV7-9, with 7 positions matching TRBD2. After removal of 5 bases from V and 2 bases from J, the junction contained 8 bases not matched to a gene. Germline assignment: CDR1 SEHNR and CDR2 FQNEAQ (reference sequence). The CDR3 has 15 amino acids. The CDR3 nucleotides read TGTGCCAGCAGCACCGCGGGCGGGGGTCAAGAGACCCAGTACTTC. It encodes CASSTAGGGQETQYF.

The V call is TRBV7-3, the J call TRBJ2-6; tentatively, D is TRBD2 (8 bases). CDR3 length equals 19 residues. Trimming removed 5 bases at V and 0 bases at J, with 20 bases between. Per germline, CDR1 SGHTA and CDR2 FQGTGA. The CDR3 coding sequence is TGTGCCAGCAGCAACCGGCGGGGGGACAGCCTCTCTGGGGCCAACGTCCTGACTTTC. As protein: CASSNRRGDSLSGANVLTF. Variable domain in full (rest from reference TRBV7-3 and TRBJ2-6): GAGVSQTPSNKVTEKGKYVELRCDPISGHTALYWYRQSLGQGPEFLIYFQGTGAADDSGLPNDRFFAVRPEGSVSTLKIQRTERGDSAVYLCASSNRRGDSLSGANVLTFGAGSRLTVL.

The J gene is TRBJ2-5, the V gene TRBV4-1, with 8 bases aligning to TRBD2. The CDR3 runs 17 residues. Germline V CDR1 and CDR2: MGHRA, YSYEKL. J lost 1 base, V lost 0 bases, and 7 bases had no gene match. In DNA, the CDR3 is TGCGCCAGCAGCCAAGAAGTAGCGGGGACTCTCCAAGAGACCCAGTACTTC. Translated, it gives CASSQEVAGTLQETQYF.

This clonotype was detected many times. Here the CDR3 reads CASSTRLAVTYNEQFF. The CDR3 nucleotides are TGTGCCAGCAGCACCCGACTAGCGGTCACCTACAATGAGCAGTTCTTC. The rearrangement uses TRBV7-8 and TRBJ2-1, with 9 bases lining up with TRBD2. CDR1 SGHVS and CDR2 FQNEAQ come from the germline V gene. V was clipped by 5 bases and J by 2 bases; unmatched bases: 7. The CDR3 has 16 residues.

The chain links TRBV20-1 to TRBJ2-2, with D perhaps TRBD2 (6 bases). From germline, CDR1 is DFQATT and CDR2 SNEGSKA (reference sequence). This CDR3 is 14 amino acids long. The V gene lost 5 bases and the J gene lost 2 bases, with 12 bases spanning the gap. CDR3 DNA sequence: TGCAGTGCTGGGGGAGGCCGAAACACCGGGGAGCTGTTTTTT. Protein: CSAGGGRNTGELFF.

This clonotype came up many times. V is TRBV10-3 and J is TRBJ2-7, with D unclear. This CDR3 is 12 amino acids long. V lost 1 base and J 6 bases, leaving 7 bases between the germline ends. Germline loops: CDR1 ENHRY, CDR2 SYGVKD. Here the CDR3 DNA reads TGTGCCATCAGTGAGTATCGCGGCGAGCAGTACTTC. It codes for CAISEYRGEQYF.